This TCR beta chain was captured in a study of shared clonotypes between healthy human individuals. Study results and caveats: Depth of sequencing was expected to influence donor clonotype sharing.

Authors' data handling: Junction-only sequences without quality scores were provided by ImmunoSEQ, so filtering was different. Method: immunoSEQ multiplex PCR; TCRdb's copy keeps in-frame clones and lacks some. Clone size and V and J calls were adopted from that table, with D and trimming inferred from the DNA. The sample includes approximately 590,000 clones, 95% to 96% seen only once; the top ten take 0.11%. About this clone itself: Its antigen is as yet unknown.

Naive CD8 populations comprised CD45RO-negative cells positively selected for CCR7, excluding terminally differentiated effector memory CD45RA+ cells. This clonotype was sampled from a woman in her twenties or thirties in good health. Sequencing input: naive CD8+ T cells sorted from blood.

CDR3 DNA sequence: TGTGCCAGCAGCTCCCCCGGGGAGCTGTTTTTT. Protein: CASSSPGELFF. The chain has TRBV7-6 and TRBJ2-2, with no clear D. V lost 4 bases, J lost 6 bases, and 3 bases lay in between. In germline, CDR1 is SGHVS, CDR2 FNYEAQ. This CDR3 contains 11 residues.